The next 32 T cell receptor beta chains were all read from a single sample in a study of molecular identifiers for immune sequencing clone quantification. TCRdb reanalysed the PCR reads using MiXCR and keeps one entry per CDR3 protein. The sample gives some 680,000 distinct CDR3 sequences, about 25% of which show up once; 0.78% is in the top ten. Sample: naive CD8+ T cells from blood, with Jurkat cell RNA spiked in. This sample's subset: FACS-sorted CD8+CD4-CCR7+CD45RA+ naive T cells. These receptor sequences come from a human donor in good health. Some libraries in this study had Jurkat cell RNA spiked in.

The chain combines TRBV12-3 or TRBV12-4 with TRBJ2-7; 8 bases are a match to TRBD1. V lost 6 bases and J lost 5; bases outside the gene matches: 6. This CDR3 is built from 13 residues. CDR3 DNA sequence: TGTGCCAGCAGCGGAGGCAGGGGGCACGAGCAGTACTTC. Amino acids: CASSGGRGHEQYF.

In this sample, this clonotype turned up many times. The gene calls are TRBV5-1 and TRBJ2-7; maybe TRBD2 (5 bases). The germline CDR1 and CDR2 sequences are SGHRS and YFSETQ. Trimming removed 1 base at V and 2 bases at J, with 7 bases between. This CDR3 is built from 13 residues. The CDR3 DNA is TGCGCCAGCAGCTTGCGGGATACCTACGAGCAGTACTTC. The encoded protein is CASSLRDTYEQYF.

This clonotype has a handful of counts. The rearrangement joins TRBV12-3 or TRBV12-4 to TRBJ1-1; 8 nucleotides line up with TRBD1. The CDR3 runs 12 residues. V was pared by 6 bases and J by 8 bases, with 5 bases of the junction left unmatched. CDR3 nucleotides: TGTGCCAGCAGCTGGGACAGGAGAGAAGCTTTCTTT. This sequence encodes CASSWDRREAFF.

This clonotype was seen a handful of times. The CDR3 region is CASSVGWQQPQHF. The CDR3 DNA reads TGTGCCAGTAGTGTGGGTTGGCAACAGCCCCAGCATTTT. The genes are TRBV19 and TRBJ1-5; D is ambiguous. Germline assignment: CDR1 LNHDA and CDR2 SQIVND (reference sequence). CDR3 size: 13 residues. V lost 5 bases and J 7 bases, leaving 12 bases between the germline ends.

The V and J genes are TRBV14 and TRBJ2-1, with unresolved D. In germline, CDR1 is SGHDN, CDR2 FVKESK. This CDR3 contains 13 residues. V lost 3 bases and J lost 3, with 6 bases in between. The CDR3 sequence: CASSQTSYNEQFF. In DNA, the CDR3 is TGTGCCAGCAGCCAGACAAGCTACAATGAGCAGTTCTTC.

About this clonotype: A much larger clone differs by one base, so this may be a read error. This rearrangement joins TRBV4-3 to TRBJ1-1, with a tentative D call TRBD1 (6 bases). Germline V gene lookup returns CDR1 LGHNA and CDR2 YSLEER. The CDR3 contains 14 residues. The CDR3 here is CASSLGRTVTGAFF. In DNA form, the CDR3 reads TGCGCCAGCAGCCTTGGACGGACAGTCACTGGAGCTTTCTTT.

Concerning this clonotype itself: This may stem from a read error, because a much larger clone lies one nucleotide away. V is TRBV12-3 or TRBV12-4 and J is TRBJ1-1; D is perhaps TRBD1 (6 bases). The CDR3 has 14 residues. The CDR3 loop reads CASSLMGAYTKAFF. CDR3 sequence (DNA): TGTGCCAGCAGTTTAATGGGGGCTTACACTAAAGCTTTCTTT.

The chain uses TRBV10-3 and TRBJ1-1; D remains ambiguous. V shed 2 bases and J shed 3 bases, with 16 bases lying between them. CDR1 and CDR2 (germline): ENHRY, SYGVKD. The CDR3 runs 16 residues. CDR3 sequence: CAISEKAAAIDTEAFF. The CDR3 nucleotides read TGTGCCATCAGTGAGAAGGCGGCAGCCATAGACACTGAAGCTTTCTTT.

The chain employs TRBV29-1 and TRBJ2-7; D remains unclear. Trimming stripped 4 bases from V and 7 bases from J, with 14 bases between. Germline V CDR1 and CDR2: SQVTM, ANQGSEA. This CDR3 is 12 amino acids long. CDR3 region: CSVAGGRVEQYF. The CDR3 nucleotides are TGCAGCGTTGCGGGCGGACGCGTAGAGCAGTACTTC.

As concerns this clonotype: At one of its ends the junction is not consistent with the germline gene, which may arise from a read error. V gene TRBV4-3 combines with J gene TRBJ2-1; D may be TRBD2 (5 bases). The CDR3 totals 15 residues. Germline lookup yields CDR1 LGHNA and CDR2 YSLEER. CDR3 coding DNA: TGCGCCCGCAGCCCAGCCCGGGGTGCCTACAATGAGCAGTTCTTC. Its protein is CARSPARGAYNEQFF.

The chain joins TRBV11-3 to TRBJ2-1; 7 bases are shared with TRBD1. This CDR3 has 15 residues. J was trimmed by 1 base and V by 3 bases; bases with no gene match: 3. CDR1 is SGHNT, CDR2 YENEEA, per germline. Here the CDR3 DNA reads TGTGCCAGCAGCTTCGGGACAGAATCCTACAATGAGCAGTTCTTC. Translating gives CASSFGTESYNEQFF.

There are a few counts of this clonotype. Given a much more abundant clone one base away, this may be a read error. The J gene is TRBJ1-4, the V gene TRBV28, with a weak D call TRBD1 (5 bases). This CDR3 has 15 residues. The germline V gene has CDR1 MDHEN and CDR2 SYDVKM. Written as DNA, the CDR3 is TGTGCCAGCAGTCTCCAGGGCCTGGTAGGGGAAAGACTGTTTTTT. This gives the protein CASSLQGLVGERLFF.

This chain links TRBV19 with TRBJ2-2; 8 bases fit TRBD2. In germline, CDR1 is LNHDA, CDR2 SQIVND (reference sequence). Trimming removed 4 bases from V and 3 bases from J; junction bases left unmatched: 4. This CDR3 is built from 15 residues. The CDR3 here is CASSRAGVYTGELFF. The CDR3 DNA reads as TGTGCCAGTAGTAGAGCGGGAGTTTACACCGGGGAGCTGTTTTTT.

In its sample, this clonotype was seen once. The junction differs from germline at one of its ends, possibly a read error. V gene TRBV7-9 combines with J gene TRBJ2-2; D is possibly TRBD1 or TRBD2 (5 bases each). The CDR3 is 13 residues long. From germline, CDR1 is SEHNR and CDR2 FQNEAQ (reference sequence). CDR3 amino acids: CASTPRETGELLF. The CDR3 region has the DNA TGTGCCAGCACCCCCAGGGAGACCGGGGAGCTGCTTTTT.

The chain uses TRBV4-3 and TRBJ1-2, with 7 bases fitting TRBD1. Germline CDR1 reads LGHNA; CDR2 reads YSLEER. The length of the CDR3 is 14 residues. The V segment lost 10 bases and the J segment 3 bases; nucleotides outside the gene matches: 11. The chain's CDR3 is CATKNIGTDYGYTF. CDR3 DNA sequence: TGCGCCACCAAAAATATCGGGACAGACTATGGCTACACCTTC.

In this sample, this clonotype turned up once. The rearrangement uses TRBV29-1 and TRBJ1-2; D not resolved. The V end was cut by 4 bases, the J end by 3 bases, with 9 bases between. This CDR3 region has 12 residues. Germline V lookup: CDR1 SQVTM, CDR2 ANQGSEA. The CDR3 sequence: CSVARRDYGYTF. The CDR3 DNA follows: TGCAGCGTTGCTCGGAGGGACTATGGCTACACCTTC.

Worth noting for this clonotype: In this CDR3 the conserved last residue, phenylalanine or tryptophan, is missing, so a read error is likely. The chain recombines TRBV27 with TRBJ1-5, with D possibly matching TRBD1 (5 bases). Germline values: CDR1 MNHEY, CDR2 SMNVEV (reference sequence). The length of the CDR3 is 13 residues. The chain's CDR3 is CAGSLRGSQPQHC. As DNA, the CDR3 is TGTGCCGGCAGTTTACGGGGGAGTCAGCCCCAGCATTGT.

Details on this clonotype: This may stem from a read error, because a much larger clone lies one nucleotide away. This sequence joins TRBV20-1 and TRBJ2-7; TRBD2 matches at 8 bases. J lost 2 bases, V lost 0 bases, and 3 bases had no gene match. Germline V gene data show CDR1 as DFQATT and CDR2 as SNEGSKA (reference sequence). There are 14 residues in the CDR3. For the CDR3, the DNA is TGCAGTGCTAGAGATAGCGGGAACCCCTACGAGCAGTACTTC. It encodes CSARDSGNPYEQYF.

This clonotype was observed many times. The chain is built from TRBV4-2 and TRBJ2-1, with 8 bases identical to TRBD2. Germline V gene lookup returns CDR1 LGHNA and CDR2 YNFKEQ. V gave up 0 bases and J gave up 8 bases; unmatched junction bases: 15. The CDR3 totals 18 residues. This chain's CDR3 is CASSQDPPTSGLPDEQFF. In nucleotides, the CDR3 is TGTGCCAGCAGCCAAGATCCCCCTACTAGCGGTTTGCCCGATGAGCAGTTCTTC.

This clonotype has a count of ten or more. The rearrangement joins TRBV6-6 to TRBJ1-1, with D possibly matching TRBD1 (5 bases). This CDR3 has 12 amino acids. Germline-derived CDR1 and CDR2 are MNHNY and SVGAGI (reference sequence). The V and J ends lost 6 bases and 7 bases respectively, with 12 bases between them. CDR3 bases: TGTGCCAGCAGCGACAGCCTGGATGAAGCTTTCTTT. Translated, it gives CASSDSLDEAFF.

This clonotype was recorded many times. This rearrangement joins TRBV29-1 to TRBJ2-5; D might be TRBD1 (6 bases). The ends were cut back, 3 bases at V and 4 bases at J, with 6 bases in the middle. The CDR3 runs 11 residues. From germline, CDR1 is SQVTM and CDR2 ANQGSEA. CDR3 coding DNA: TGCAGCGTTGAGGGGGCAGAGACCCAGTACTTC. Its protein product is CSVEGAETQYF.

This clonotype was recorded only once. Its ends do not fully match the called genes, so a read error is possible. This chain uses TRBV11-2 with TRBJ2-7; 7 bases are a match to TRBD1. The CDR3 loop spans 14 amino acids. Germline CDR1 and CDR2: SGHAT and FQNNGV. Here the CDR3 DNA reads TGTGCCAGCAGCCCACGGGACAGCAGCTACCAGCAGTACTTC. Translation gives CASSPRDSSYQQYF.

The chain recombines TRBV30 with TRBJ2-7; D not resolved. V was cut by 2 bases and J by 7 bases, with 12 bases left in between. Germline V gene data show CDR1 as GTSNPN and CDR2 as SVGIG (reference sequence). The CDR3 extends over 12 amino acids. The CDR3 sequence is CAWSQQLWEQYF. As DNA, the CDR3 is TGTGCCTGGAGTCAACAGCTCTGGGAGCAGTACTTC.

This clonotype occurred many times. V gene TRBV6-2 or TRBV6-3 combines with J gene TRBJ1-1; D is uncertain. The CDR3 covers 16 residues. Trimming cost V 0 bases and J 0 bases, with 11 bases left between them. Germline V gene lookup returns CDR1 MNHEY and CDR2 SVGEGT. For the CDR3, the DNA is TGTGCCAGCAGTTACTCCACAAGGAGGTTGAACACTGAAGCTTTCTTT. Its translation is CASSYSTRRLNTEAFF.

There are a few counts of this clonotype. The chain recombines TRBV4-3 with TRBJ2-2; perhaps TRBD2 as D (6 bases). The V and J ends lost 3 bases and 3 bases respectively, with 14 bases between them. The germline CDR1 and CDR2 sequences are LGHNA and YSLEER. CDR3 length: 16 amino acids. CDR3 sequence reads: CASSHGWRADTGELFF. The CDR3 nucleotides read TGCGCCAGCAGCCATGGGTGGAGGGCCGACACCGGGGAGCTGTTTTTT.

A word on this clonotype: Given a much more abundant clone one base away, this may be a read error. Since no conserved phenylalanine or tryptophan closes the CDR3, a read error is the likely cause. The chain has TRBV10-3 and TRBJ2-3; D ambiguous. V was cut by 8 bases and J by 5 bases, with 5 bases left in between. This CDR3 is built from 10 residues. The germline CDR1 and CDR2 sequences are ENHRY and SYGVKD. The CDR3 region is CAIGEDTQYL. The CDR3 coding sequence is TGTGCCATCGGAGAAGATACGCAGTATCTT.

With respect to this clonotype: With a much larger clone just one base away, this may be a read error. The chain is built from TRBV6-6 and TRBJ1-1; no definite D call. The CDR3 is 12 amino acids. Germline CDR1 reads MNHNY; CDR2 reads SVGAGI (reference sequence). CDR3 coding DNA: TGTGCCAGCAGCAACGAGGTGACTGAAGCTTCCTTT. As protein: CASSNEVTEASF.

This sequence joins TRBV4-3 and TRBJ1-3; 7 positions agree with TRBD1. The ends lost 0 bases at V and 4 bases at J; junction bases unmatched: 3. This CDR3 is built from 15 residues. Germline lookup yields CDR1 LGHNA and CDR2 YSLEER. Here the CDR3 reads CASSQDWTGGNTIYF. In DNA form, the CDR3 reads TGCGCCAGCAGCCAAGATTGGACAGGCGGAAACACCATATATTTT.

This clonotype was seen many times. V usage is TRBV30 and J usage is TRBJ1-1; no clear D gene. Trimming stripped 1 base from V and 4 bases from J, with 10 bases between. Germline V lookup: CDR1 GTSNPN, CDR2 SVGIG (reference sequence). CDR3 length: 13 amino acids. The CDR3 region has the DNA TGTGCCTGGAGTGAAGGATTTTCCACTGAAGCTTTCTTT. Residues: CAWSEGFSTEAFF.

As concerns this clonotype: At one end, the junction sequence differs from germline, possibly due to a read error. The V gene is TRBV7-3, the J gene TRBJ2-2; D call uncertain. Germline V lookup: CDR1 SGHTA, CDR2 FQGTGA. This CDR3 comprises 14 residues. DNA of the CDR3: TGTGCCAGCAGCCTAACTCTGAACACCGGGGAGCTGTTTTTT. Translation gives CASSLTLNTGELFF.

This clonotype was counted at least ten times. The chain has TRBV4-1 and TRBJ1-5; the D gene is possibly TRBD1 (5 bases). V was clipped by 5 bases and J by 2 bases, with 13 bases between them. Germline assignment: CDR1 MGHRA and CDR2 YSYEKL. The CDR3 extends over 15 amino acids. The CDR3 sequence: CASSMSRVGNQPQHF. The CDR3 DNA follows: TGCGCCAGCAGCATGTCCAGGGTTGGCAATCAGCCCCAGCATTTT.

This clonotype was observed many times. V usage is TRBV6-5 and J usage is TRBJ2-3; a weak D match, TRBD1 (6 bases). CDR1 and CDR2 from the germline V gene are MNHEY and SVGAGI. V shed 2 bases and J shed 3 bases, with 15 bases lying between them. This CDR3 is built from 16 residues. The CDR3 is CASSYHRVTKTDTQYF. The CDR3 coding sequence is TGTGCCAGCAGTTACCACAGGGTAACGAAGACAGATACGCAGTATTTT.